Below are 24 T cell receptor beta chains sequenced from a single sample in a study of T cell clonality in common variable immunodeficiency. Some clones are missing from TCRdb's copy, which holds only in-frame ones; the method was immunoSEQ multiplex PCR. Altogether tens of thousands of clones were found in the sample, and no singletons occur. Specimen: peripheral blood mononuclear cells. These receptors originate from a person aged 18 to 70 in good health.

The sample holds many counts of this clone. The sequenced fragment ends 3 residues before the CDR3 boundary, so the rest is inferred from the germline J gene. The J gene is TRBJ1-2, the V gene TRBV20-1, with 7 bases lining up with TRBD1. Germline assignment: CDR1 DFQATT and CDR2 SNEGSKA (reference sequence). The CDR3 runs to 16 residues. The sequenced part of the CDR3 DNA is TGCAGTGCTAGAGATTACAGGAACAAACCCAGGGGGGGC. This translates into CSARDYRNKPRGG. The whole CDR3 reads CSARDYRNKPRGGYTF.

This clone appeared many times. The read ends 3 residues early relative to the CDR3; the germline J gene fills the gap. The chain links TRBV6-2 or TRBV6-3 to TRBJ1-1; D unresolved. CDR1 is MNHEY and CDR2 is SVGEGT in the germline V gene. Trimming stripped 2 bases from V and 0 bases from J, with 10 bases between. There are 15 residues in the CDR3. The part of the CDR3 DNA that was read is TGTGCCAGCAGTTACCCGGGTTATTTGAACACTGAA. Translation: CASSYPGYLNTE. The whole CDR3 protein is CASSYPGYLNTEAFF.

In its sample, this clone was seen many times. The read ends 3 residues early relative to the CDR3; the germline J gene fills the gap. The rearrangement joins TRBV5-1 to TRBJ2-1, with D perhaps matching TRBD1 (6 bases). Deletions cut 2 bases from V and 4 bases from J, with 10 bases between. CDR1 SGHRS and CDR2 YFSETQ come from the germline V gene. The CDR3 runs to 14 residues. CDR3 loop: CASSLGQGYNEQFF. The CDR3 DNA, read in part, is TGCGCCAGCAGCTTAGGTCAGGGGTACAATGAG.

This clone was seen many times. Read coverage stops 3 residues before the CDR3 terminus; the germline J gene supplies the remainder. The rearrangement joins TRBV11-3 to TRBJ2-7; possible D gene TRBD2, 6 bases. The CDR3 contains 12 residues. Germline V lookup: CDR1 SGHNT, CDR2 YENEEA. V shed 2 bases and J shed 6 bases, with 8 bases lying between them. This CDR3 reads CASSLTEGEQYF. Partial CDR3 DNA: TGTGCCAGCAGCTTAACGGAGGGCGAG.

Ten or more counts support this clone. The read terminates 3 residues ahead of where the CDR3 ends, so the germline J gene completes it. The chain combines TRBV5-1 with TRBJ2-1; 9 bases align to TRBD2. The V segment lost 6 bases and the J segment 4 bases; nucleotides outside the gene matches: 11. The CDR3 is made up of 16 amino acids. Germline-derived CDR1 and CDR2 are SGHRS and YFSETQ. CDR3 amino acids: CASTPAGGPGYNEQFF. The part of the CDR3 DNA that was read is TGCGCCAGCACCCCGGCGGGAGGGCCGGGTTACAATGAG.

This clone was counted a few times. The read is 3 residues too short to cover the CDR3 end, so that end is filled in from the germline J gene. The chain combines TRBV4-2 with TRBJ2-5; D is unresolved. CDR1 is LGHNA, CDR2 YNFKEQ, per germline. The CDR3 consists of 14 residues. With 2 bases removed from V and 4 bases from J, the gap between germline ends came to 11 bases. This CDR3 is CASSQKTTPETQYF. The CDR3 bases that were read are TGTGCCAGCAGCCAAAAAACAACGCCAGAGACC.

This clone was counted many times. The CDR3 end falls 3 residues outside the read, so it is completed with the germline J gene. V usage is TRBV5-4 and J usage is TRBJ2-7; 9 positions agree with TRBD1. Germline lookup yields CDR1 SGHNT and CDR2 YYREEE (reference sequence). V lost 3 bases, J lost 4 bases, and 11 bases stayed unmatched. This CDR3 is 16 amino acids long. The CDR3 here is CASSSSTGTGIYEQYF. CDR3 DNA, as far as it was read: TGTGCCAGCAGCTCATCAACCGGGACAGGGATATACGAG.

This clone showed up many times. The CDR3 end lies 3 residues beyond the end of the read and is filled in from the germline J gene. The chain has TRBV6-1 and TRBJ1-5; tentative D call: TRBD1 (5 bases). V was pared by 1 base and J by 3 bases, with 13 bases between. CDR3 length: 16 residues. Germline CDR1 reads MNHNS; CDR2 reads SASEGT. Incomplete CDR3 DNA: TGTGCCAGCAGTGAAGAGGACCAGGGTTTCAATCAGCCC. This sequence encodes CASSEEDQGFNQP. The complete CDR3 protein is CASSEEDQGFNQPQHF.

This clone came up many times. The read falls 3 residues short of the CDR3 end, and the missing part is taken from the germline J gene. This rearrangement joins TRBV20-1 to TRBJ2-7, with 11 bases that match TRBD2. Germline V CDR1 and CDR2: DFQATT, SNEGSKA (reference sequence). CDR3 size: 14 residues. V shed 3 bases, J shed 5 bases, and the junction held 6 bases outside the gene matches. The sequenced CDR3 bases are TGCAGTGCTAGGGGAGGGACTAGCGGACACGAG. Its translation is CSARGGTSGHE. The whole CDR3 sequence reads CSARGGTSGHEQYF.

The sample holds many counts of this clone. The read terminates 3 residues before the CDR3 end, so the remaining end is supplied by the germline J gene. The chain combines TRBV14 with TRBJ2-1; 10 nucleotides match TRBD2. The CDR3 consists of 17 residues. The trim removed 1 base at V and 4 bases at J, leaving 7 bases unmatched. Germline lookup yields CDR1 SGHDN and CDR2 FVKESK. Here the CDR3 reads CASSQAGSGRFYNEQFF. The DNA read from the CDR3 is TGTGCCAGCAGCCAAGCTGGTAGCGGGAGGTTTTACAATGAG.

This clone was observed many times. Sequencing ends 3 residues short of the CDR3 end; the germline J gene provides the rest. The chain carries TRBV10-3 and TRBJ2-1, with unresolved D. CDR1 and CDR2 from the germline V gene are ENHRY and SYGVKD. The V end was cut by 7 bases, the J end by 7 bases, with 14 bases between. This CDR3 region has 13 residues. CDR3 DNA (partial): TGTGCCATCACCGGAAGGGTTGGGAATGAG. Its translation: CAITGRVGNE. The CDR3 in full is CAITGRVGNEQFF.

The sample holds many counts of this clone. The CDR3 end is not reached by the read, which stops 3 residues before it; the germline J gene fills it in. The gene calls are TRBV7-2 and TRBJ2-7; 7 bases match TRBD2. Germline V gives CDR1 SGHTA, CDR2 FQGNSA. J was trimmed by 0 bases and V by 3 bases; bases with no gene match: 2. This CDR3 contains 14 residues. The CDR3 sequence is CASSFGGSSYEQYF. CDR3 bases read: TGTGCCAGCAGCTTTGGCGGGAGCTCCTACGAG.

This clone came up many times. The read ends 3 residues shy of where the CDR3 ends; the end is completed using the germline J gene. This chain connects TRBV30 to TRBJ2-7; D gene ambiguous. The CDR3 consists of 12 residues. Trimming removed 1 base at V and 2 bases at J, with 6 bases between. Germline assignment: CDR1 GTSNPN and CDR2 SVGIG (reference sequence). The CDR3 protein is CAWSGLTYEQYF. Partial CDR3 DNA: TGTGCCTGGAGTGGACTCACCTACGAG.

This clone occurred many times. The CDR3 extends 3 residues past the end of the read, so its final part is completed from the germline J gene. Within the sample, other DNA sequences also encode this same CDR3. The chain uses TRBV7-9 and TRBJ1-2; TRBD1 matches at 9 bases. Germline lookup yields CDR1 SEHNR and CDR2 FQNEAQ (reference sequence). CDR3 length: 12 residues. The CDR3 protein is CASSSGQGGYTF. CDR3 DNA, as far as it was read: TGTGCCAGCAGCTCGGGACAGGGAGGC. Drawing the rest from reference TRBV7-9 and TRBJ1-2, the complete variable domain is DTGVSQNPRHKITKRGQNVTFRCDPISEHNRLYWYRQTLGQGPEFLTYFQNEAQLEKSRLLSDRFSAERPKGSFSTLEIQRTEQGDSAMYLCASSSGQGGYTFGSGTRLTVV.

This clone came up many times. The read terminates 3 residues ahead of where the CDR3 ends, so the germline J gene completes it. This chain joins TRBV28 and TRBJ1-5, with 10 positions matching TRBD1. Germline CDR1 reads MDHEN; CDR2 reads SYDVKM. This CDR3 spans 18 amino acids. With V trimmed by 3 bases and J by 6 bases, 14 bases remained unmatched. The CDR3 here is CASSFLFRDRGDGQPQHF. The DNA read from the CDR3 is TGTGCCAGCAGTTTCTTATTTCGGGACAGGGGAGATGGTCAGCCC. Combining the CDR3 with reference TRBV28 and TRBJ1-5 gives the whole variable domain DVKVTQSSRYLVKRTGEKVFLECVQDMDHENMFWYRQDPGLGLRLIYFSYDVKMKEKGDIPEGYSVSREKKERFSLILESASTNQTSMYLCASSFLFRDRGDGQPQHFGDGTRLSIL.

This clone has more than one count but fewer than ten. CDR3 amino acids: CASSPAPSAEDTQYF. CDR3 DNA, as far as it was read: TGTGCCAGCAGCCCCGCCCCCTCCGCAGAAGATACG. The V gene is TRBV7-9, the J gene TRBJ2-3, with D unclear. The read stops 3 residues short of the end of the CDR3; the missing end is completed from the germline J gene. V was clipped by 5 bases and J by 5 bases, with 17 bases between them. The CDR3 runs 15 residues. Germline CDR1 SEHNR, CDR2 FQNEAQ (reference sequence).

This clone was seen ten or more times. The read gets to within 3 residues of the CDR3 end, and the germline J gene fills in the rest. The gene calls are TRBV29-1 and TRBJ1-1, with a weak D call TRBD1 (6 bases). Trimming stripped 7 bases from V and 1 base from J, with 13 bases between. From germline, CDR1 is SQVTM and CDR2 ANQGSEA. There are 13 residues in the CDR3. This chain's CDR3 is CSAVRGGNTEAFF. CDR3 DNA (partial): TGCAGCGCAGTGCGAGGGGGGAACACTGAA.

This clone was found many times. The read ends 3 residues before the CDR3 terminus; that terminus is restored from the germline J gene. The V call is TRBV3-1 (or the pseudogene TRBV3-2), the J call TRBJ2-6, with a possible D match to TRBD2 (5 bases). The CDR3 is made up of 17 amino acids. V lost 3 bases, J lost 2 bases, and 14 bases lay in between. Germline V gene data show CDR1 as LGHDT and CDR2 as YNNKEL (reference sequence). Partial CDR3 DNA: TGTGCCAGCAGCCAGGAAGGACCCGGGGCTGGGGCCAACGTC. Amino acid sequence: CASSQEGPGAGANV. The complete CDR3 protein is CASSQEGPGAGANVLTF.

This clone was recorded at least ten times. The CDR3 extends 3 residues past the end of the read, so its final part is completed from the germline J gene. The chain carries TRBV19 and TRBJ2-6, with D possibly being TRBD1 (6 bases). The CDR3 sequence is 15 residues long. Germline V lookup: CDR1 LNHDA, CDR2 SQIVND (reference sequence). Trimming took off 4 bases at V and 1 base at J, with 8 bases between the two ends. The sequenced CDR3 bases are TGTGCCAGTAGTACGCAGGGGTCTGGGGCCAACGTC. Amino acid sequence: CASSTQGSGANV. The complete CDR3 sequence is CASSTQGSGANVLTF. Together with reference TRBV19 and TRBJ2-6, the CDR3 gives the full variable domain: DGGITQSPKYLFRKEGQNVTLSCEQNLNHDAMYWYRQDPGQGLRLIYYSQIVNDFQKGDIAEGYSVSREKKESFPLTVTSAQKNPTAFYLCASSTQGSGANVLTFGAGSRLTVL.

By frequency in the sample, this clone is medium-sized (0.01 to 0.1%). One end of the junction varies from germline; a read error may be responsible. The sequenced CDR3 bases are TGCAGTGCTAGAGATAACAGTGAA. As protein: CSARDNSE. The full CDR3 protein is CSARDNSEAFF. The gene calls are TRBV20-1 and TRBJ1-1; no definite D call. The read falls 3 residues short of the CDR3 end, and the missing part is taken from the germline J gene. The CDR3 runs 11 residues. The germline V gene encodes CDR1 DFQATT and CDR2 SNEGSKA (reference sequence).

This clone was observed at least ten times. Sequencing ends 3 residues short of the CDR3 end; the germline J gene provides the rest. Other nucleotide sequences from this sample produce the same CDR3. The chain recombines TRBV20-1 with TRBJ2-7; TRBD2 matches 11 bases. Per the germline V gene, CDR1 is DFQATT and CDR2 is SNEGSKA (reference sequence). This CDR3 region has 14 residues. V lost 3 bases to trimming and J lost 3 bases; unmatched junction nucleotides: 4. This CDR3 reads CSASRLAGGYEQYF. The CDR3 DNA, read in part, is TGCAGTGCTAGTCGGCTAGCGGGAGGCTACGAG.

This clone was recorded many times. The read comes to an end 3 residues before the CDR3 does, leaving the germline J gene to fill in the end. V and J are TRBV13 and TRBJ2-3; 8 nucleotides align to TRBD2. Germline V gene lookup returns CDR1 PRHDT and CDR2 FYEKMQ (reference sequence). J was trimmed by 1 base and V by 1 base; bases with no gene match: 4. CDR3 length: 16 residues. CDR3 in amino acids: CASSLVRAGGTDTQYF. Incomplete CDR3 DNA: TGTGCCAGCAGCTTAGTTCGAGCGGGAGGCACAGATACG.

This clone was counted ten times or more. The sequenced fragment ends 3 residues before the CDR3 boundary, so the rest is inferred from the germline J gene. The V call is TRBV28, the J call TRBJ2-1; tentative D call: TRBD2 (6 bases). This CDR3 contains 17 residues. V lost 1 base and J lost 1, with 14 bases in between. Germline V gives CDR1 MDHEN, CDR2 SYDVKM. Partial CDR3 DNA: TGTGCCAGCAGTTTATTTATAGCGGACCCGTCCTACAATGAG. Translation: CASSLFIADPSYNE. The full CDR3 reads CASSLFIADPSYNEQFF.

This clone was recorded many times. The read ends 3 residues early relative to the CDR3; the germline J gene fills the gap. The V call is TRBV12-5, the J call TRBJ2-1; 9 bases line up with TRBD2. This CDR3 has 15 residues. V gave up 1 base and J gave up 7 bases; unmatched junction bases: 5. Germline values: CDR1 LGHNT, CDR2 FRNRAP. The DNA read from the CDR3 is TGTGCTAGTGGTTTGGAGGCGGGAGGGTGGAATGAG. Translated, it gives CASGLEAGGWNE. The full CDR3 reads CASGLEAGGWNEQFF.